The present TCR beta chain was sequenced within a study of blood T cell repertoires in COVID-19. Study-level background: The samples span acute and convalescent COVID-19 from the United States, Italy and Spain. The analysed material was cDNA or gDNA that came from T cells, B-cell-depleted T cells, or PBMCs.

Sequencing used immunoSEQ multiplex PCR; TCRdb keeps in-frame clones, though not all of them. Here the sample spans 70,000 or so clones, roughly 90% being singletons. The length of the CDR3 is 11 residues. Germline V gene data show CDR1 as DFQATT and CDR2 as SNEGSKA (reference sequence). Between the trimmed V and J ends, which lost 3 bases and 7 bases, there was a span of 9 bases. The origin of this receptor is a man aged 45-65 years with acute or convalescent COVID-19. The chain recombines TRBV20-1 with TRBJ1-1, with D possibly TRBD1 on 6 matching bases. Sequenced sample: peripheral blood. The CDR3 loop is CSARQQGEAFF. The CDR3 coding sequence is TGCAGTGCTAGGCAACAGGGTGAAGCTTTCTTT.